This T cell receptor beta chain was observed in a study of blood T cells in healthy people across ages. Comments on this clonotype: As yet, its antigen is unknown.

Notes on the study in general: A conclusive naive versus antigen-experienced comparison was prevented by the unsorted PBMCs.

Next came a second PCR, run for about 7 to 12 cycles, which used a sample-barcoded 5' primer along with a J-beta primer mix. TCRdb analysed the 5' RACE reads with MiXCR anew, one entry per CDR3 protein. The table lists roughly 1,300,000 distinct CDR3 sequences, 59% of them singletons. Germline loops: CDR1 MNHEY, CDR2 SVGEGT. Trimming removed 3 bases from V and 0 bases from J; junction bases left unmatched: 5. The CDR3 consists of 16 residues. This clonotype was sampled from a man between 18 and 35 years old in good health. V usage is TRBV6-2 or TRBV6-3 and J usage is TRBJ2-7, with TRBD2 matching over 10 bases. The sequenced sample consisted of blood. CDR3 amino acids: CASSYYRTSGSYEQYF. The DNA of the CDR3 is TGTGCCAGCAGTTATTACAGGACTAGCGGCTCCTACGAGCAGTACTTC.